The text below deals with one T cell receptor (beta chain). This clonotype was counted a few times. The antigen it recognizes is unknown. No quality values exist for individual bases; no much larger clone is one base distant. The CDR3 spans 14 residues, from the cysteine through the phenylalanine. Only the CDR3 portion is preserved as DNA: 42 bases, with reading frame beginning at the first base. V is trimmed back by 0 bases and J by 3 bases, and the junction contains 1 base that no gene match accounts for. CDR1 and CDR2 (MNHEY, SVGAGI) derive from the germline V gene. This sample stems from a study of identical twins (dated by TCRdb to about 2016). Turning to the overall study: To test whether fetal clonotypes persist, the study used deep sequencing on TCR alpha and beta repertoires from monozygotic twins, unrelated adults of various ages, and cord blood. To rule out contamination, the twin experiments were replicated at different times with different library preparation protocols.

Every donor was a healthy Caucasian. Three pairs of female monozygotic twins, all aged roughly 18 to 30 years, made up the twin cohort. Positive isolation kits from Invitrogen were used to isolate the CD4+ and CD8+ T cell populations. Library method: 5' RACE. The listed sequencing device is Illumina HiSeq 2000. Template switching introduced a universal primer binding site; the final cDNA contained a unique molecular identifier, enabling accurate counting of TCR cDNA molecules. First-strand cDNA for TCR alpha and beta chains was synthesized from specific primers in the conserved constant-segment region. To control for contamination, each cDNA library was double barcoded with a SMART-Mk sample barcode plus Illumina barcodes. TruSeq adapter sequences along with Illumina sample barcodes were introduced in two successive PCR steps. The Illumina HiSeq platform was used with custom primers to sequence TCR alpha and beta cDNA libraries. In the authors' own workflow: Raw reads were processed with MiGEC to extract unique molecular identifiers, and MiXCR was used to determine CDR3 positions. Recombination models were inferred per individual with the repgenHMM and IGoR tools using an EM algorithm. Shared clonotypes were analyzed with the tcR package in R, and sharing was normalized by the product of cloneset sizes. To study raw recombination without the effects of thymic and clonal selection, out-of-frame nonproductive sequences were analyzed. Through fastp at Q25 and MiXCR, TCRdb rebuilt clones from the public reads, retaining in-frame beta chains. All rows with the same CDR3 protein become a single entry with the most common DNA and genes. The V and J calls and clone size come from TCRdb's table, not from the authors' own analysis. In all, the sample holds 470,000 or so distinct CDR3 sequences, and 24% of those were seen once. The top ten hold about 2.7% of the sample.

The paper's findings and limits, for the study overall: The excess sharing between twins in beta out-of-frame sequences was weaker because fewer shared sequences reduced the signal-to-noise ratio. Fewer insertions were carried by abundant cord blood beta clonotypes, a similar but weaker trend appeared in young adult naive repertoires, and no such trend appeared in memory repertoires. Because the same donors could not be followed over many years, conclusions were based on cross-sectional statistical analysis. Out-of-frame TCR alpha sequences shared between twins showed an excess of low generation-probability sequences compared with coincidental sharing between unrelated individuals. In monozygotic twins, out-of-frame TCR alpha sharing was systematically underestimated by recombination models, although the models agreed with sharing between unrelated individuals. Zero-insertion analyses could be partly confounded by invariant T cells such as MAIT and iNKT, although diverse VJ usage argued against such confounding for most clonotypes.

A further study also used this sample, focusing on T cells expressing NK-cell markers. In that second paper, the authors write: About eight donors provided sorted CD3+CD56+NKG2C+, CD3+CD56+NKG2C- and CD3+CD56-NKG2C+ T-cell subsets, whose TCR beta-chain repertoires were profiled. Among the eight sequenced donors, only one was HCMV-seronegative, while the other seven were HCMV-seropositive. In several experiments an anti-gammadeltaTCR antibody was added to restrict sorting to alphabetaTCR-expressing T cells. In several donors, the dominant CD3+CD56+NKG2C+ clonotypes were among the top 10 CD8+ clonotypes and accounted for 1.0-7.0% of CD8+ T cells. Those dominant clonotypes were again the most abundant among CD3+CD56-NKG2C+ cells in a handful of donors, at roughly 28.3-60.1%. Whether the expanded NKG2C-expressing T cell clones were specific for HCMV antigens remained unclear. The eight sequenced donors were randomly selected healthy volunteers, three men and five women. To determine HCMV serostatus, a commercial ELISA kit was used to detect HCMV-specific IgG in serum. MIGEC handled demultiplexing of the reads and grouping by UMI, while MiTCR was used to assemble and quantify clonotypes. To exclude erroneous sequences, any TCR cDNA sequence not supported by at least two reads was discarded. The tcR package was used for downstream repertoire analysis, and clonotypes were matched across fractions by CDR3 nucleotide sequence plus V segment. Antigen specificity was annotated against VDJdb with VDJmatch, allowing one amino acid substitution in CDR3.

Source material: CD4+ T cells sorted from blood. This TCR derives from a woman aged 18-29 years in good health. The rearranged chain carries TRBV6-5 and TRBJ2-5, with TRBD2 matching 7 junction bases. The CDR3 region reads CASSYSRGEETQYF. The DNA sequence follows: TGTGCCAGCAGTTACTCACGGGGGGAAGAGACCCAGTACTTC.